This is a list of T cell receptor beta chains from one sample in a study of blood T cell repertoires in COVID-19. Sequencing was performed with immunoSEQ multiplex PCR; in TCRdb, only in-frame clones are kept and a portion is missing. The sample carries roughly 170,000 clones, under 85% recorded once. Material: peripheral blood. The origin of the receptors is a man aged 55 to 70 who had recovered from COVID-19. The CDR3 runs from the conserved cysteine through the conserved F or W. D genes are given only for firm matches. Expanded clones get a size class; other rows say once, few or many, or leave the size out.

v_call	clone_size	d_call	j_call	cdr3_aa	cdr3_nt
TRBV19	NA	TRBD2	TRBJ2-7	CASSDGLAGFYEQYF	TGTGCCAGTAGCGATGGACTAGCGGGTTTCTACGAGCAGTACTTC
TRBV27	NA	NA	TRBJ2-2	CASSLYQGKAGELFF	TGTGCCAGCAGTTTATATCAGGGGAAGGCCGGGGAGCTGTTTTTT
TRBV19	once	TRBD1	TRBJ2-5	CASRMDRWQETQYF	TGTGCCAGTAGGATGGACAGGTGGCAGGAGACCCAGTACTTC
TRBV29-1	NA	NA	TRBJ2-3	CSVEGSSTDTQYF	TGCAGCGTTGAGGGCTCTAGCACAGATACGCAGTATTTT
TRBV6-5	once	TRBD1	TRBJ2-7	CASSYSNRGSNYEQYF	TGTGCCAGCAGTTACTCGAACAGGGGATCGAACTACGAGCAGTACTTC
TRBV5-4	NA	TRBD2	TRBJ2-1	CASSLARTSAYNEQFF	TGTGCCAGCAGCTTGGCGCGGACTAGCGCCTACAATGAGCAGTTCTTC
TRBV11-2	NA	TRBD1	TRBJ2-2	CASSVRQGNVPGELFF	TGTGCCAGCAGCGTTAGACAGGGTAACGTACCCGGGGAGCTGTTTTTT
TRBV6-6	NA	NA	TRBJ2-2	CASADFAVGELFF	TGTGCCAGTGCGGACTTCGCTGTCGGGGAGCTGTTTTTT
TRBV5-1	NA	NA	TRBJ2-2	CASSLSGAGTGELFF	TGCGCCAGCAGCTTGTCCGGAGCCGGCACCGGGGAGCTGTTTTTT
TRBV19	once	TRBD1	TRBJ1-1	CASSIRTGTATEAFF	TGTGCCAGTAGTATAAGGACAGGTACGGCCACTGAAGCTTTCTTT
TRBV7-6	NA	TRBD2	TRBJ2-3	CASSSVGGGGDTQYF	TGTGCCAGCAGCTCAGTTGGAGGCGGGGGAGATACGCAGTATTTT
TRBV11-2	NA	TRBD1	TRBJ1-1	CASSFWGQGRTEAFF	TGTGCCAGCAGCTTTTGGGGACAGGGTAGGACTGAAGCTTTCTTT
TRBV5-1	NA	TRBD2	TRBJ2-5	CASSLGTSSGGEETQYF	TGCGCCAGCAGCTTGGGGACTAGCTCCGGAGGGGAAGAGACCCAGTACTTC
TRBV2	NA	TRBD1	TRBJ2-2	CASTTGTGATGELFF	TGTGCCAGCACTACCGGGACAGGGGCCACCGGGGAGCTGTTTTTT
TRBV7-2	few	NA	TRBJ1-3	CATFRGFSGNTIYF	TGTGCCACATTCAGGGGCTTCTCTGGAAACACCATATATTTT
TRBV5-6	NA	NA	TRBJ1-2	CASSAGDRSVFGYTF	TGTGCCAGCAGCGCAGGGGACCGGTCTGTTTTTGGCTACACCTTC
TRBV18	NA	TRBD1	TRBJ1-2	CASSPGDSAYGYTF	TGTGCCAGCTCACCCGGGGACAGCGCATATGGCTACACCTTC
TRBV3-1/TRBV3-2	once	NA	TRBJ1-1	CASSQDARRRLNTEAFF	TGTGCCAGCAGCCAAGATGCGAGGCGGCGGTTGAACACTGAAGCTTTCTTT
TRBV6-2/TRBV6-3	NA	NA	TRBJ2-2	CASSPTLGQTNTGELFF	TGTGCCAGCAGCCCTACCCTTGGACAGACGAACACCGGGGAGCTGTTTTTT
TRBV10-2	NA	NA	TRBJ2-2	CASSEQGTGELFF	TGCGCCAGCAGCGAGCAGGGAACCGGGGAGCTGTTTTTT
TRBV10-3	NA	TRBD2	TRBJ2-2	CAISFRGLALNTGELFF	TGTGCCATCAGTTTCCGGGGACTAGCCCTTAACACCGGGGAGCTGTTTTTT